The entry below describes one TCR beta chain. These data are taken from a study of Ad26.COV2.S vaccination and SARS-CoV-2 variants. Whole-study context: The authors gave Ad26.COV2.S intramuscularly, either once or twice 56 days apart.

Treatment: approximately 18 received Ad26.COV2.S at low or high dose, single or two shots; roughly five received placebo; per-sample allocation not given. Collection of samples fell on day 63 after the first vaccine or placebo injection. Sequenced by immunoSEQ multiplex PCR; TCRdb stores in-frame clones only, minus some. The sample holds 380,000 or so clones, 83% seen once. Source: peripheral blood, taken in a trial of Ad26.COV2.S vaccine versus placebo. The origin of this receptor is a person between 18 and 65 years old who received the Ad26.COV2.S COVID-19 vaccine or a placebo.

This chain's CDR3 is CASSQNYVNEQFF. For the CDR3, the DNA is TGTGCCAGCAGCCAAAATTACGTGAATGAGCAGTTCTTC. The rearrangement joins TRBV3-1 (or the pseudogene TRBV3-2) to TRBJ2-1, with unresolved D. CDR3 length equals 13 residues. Germline loops: CDR1 LGHDT, CDR2 YNNKEL (reference sequence). V lost 2 bases to trimming and J lost 7 bases, with 9 bases between them.